The present T cell receptor beta chain was sequenced within a study of blood T cell repertoires in COVID-19. Study at large: There were acute and convalescent COVID-19 samples, and they came from the United States, Italy and Spain.

Sequencing was performed with immunoSEQ multiplex PCR; in TCRdb, only in-frame clones are kept and a portion is missing. The top ten clones hold roughly 2% of a sample with some 160,000 clones, roughly 85% of them seen once. The sample consisted of peripheral blood. The source is a woman of 80 years or more with acute or convalescent COVID-19.

The CDR3 sequence is CVAGGPSGELFF. The CDR3 bases are TGTGTCGCGGGGGGGCCGAGCGGGGAGCTGTTTTTT. The chain has TRBV25-1 and TRBJ2-2; 9 bases map to TRBD2. The length of the CDR3 is 12 residues. Germline-derived CDR1 and CDR2 are MGHDK and SYGVNS.